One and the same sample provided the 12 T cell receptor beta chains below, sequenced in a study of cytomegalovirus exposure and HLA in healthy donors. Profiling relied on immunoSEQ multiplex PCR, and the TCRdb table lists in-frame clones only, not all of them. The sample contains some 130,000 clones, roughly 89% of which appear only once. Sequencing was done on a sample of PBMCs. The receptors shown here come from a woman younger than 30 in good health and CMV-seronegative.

The CDR3 spells CASSVGGLAGEQFF. The CDR3 DNA follows: TGTGCCAGCAGTGTAGGGGGACTAGCGGGGGAGCAGTTCTTC. This chain links TRBV2 with TRBJ2-1, with 13 nucleotides matching TRBD2. Germline V gene sequence: CDR1 SNHLY, CDR2 FYNNEI. V lost 4 bases to trimming and J lost 10 bases; unmatched junction nucleotides: 4. This CDR3 is built from 14 residues.

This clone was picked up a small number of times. CDR3 amino acids: CASSQAVAGNAYEQYF. The CDR3 DNA follows: TGCGCCAGCAGCCAAGCGGTAGCGGGGAATGCCTACGAGCAGTACTTC. The chain couples TRBV4-1 to TRBJ2-7, with 8 positions matching TRBD2. The J segment lost 2 bases and the V segment lost 1 base, leaving 7 bases of the junction unmatched. The CDR3 consists of 16 residues. Per germline, CDR1 MGHRA and CDR2 YSYEKL.

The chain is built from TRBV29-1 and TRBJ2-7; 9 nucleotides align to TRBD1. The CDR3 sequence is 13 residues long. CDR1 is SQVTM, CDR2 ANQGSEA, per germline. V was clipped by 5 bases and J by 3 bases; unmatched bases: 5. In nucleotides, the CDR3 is TGCAGCGTTACAGGGGGCGCCCGCTACGAGCAGTACTTC. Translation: CSVTGGARYEQYF.

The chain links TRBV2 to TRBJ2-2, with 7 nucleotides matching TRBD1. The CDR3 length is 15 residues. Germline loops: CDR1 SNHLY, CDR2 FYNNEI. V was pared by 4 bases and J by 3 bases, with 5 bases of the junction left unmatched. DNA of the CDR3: TGTGCCAGCAGTGGCAGGGGGTTCGACACCGGGGAGCTGTTTTTT. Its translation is CASSGRGFDTGELFF.

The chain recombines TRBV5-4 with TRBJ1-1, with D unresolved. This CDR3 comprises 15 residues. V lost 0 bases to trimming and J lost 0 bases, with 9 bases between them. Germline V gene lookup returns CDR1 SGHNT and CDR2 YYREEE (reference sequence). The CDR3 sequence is CASSLVIGMNTEAFF. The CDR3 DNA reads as TGTGCCAGCAGCTTGGTCATCGGTATGAACACTGAAGCTTTCTTT.

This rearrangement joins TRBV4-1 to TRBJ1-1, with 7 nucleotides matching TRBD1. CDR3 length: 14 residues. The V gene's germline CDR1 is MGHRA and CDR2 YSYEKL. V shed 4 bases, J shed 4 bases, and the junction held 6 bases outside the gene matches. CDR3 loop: CASSRSGQSTEAFF. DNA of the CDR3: TGCGCCAGCAGCCGCTCGGGACAGTCCACTGAAGCTTTCTTT.

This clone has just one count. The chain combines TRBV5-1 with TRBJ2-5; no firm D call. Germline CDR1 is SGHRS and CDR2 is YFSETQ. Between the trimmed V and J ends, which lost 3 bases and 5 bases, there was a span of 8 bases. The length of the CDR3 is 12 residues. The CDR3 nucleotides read TGCGCCAGCAGCTCTGAGCTGGAGACCCAGTACTTC. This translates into CASSSELETQYF.

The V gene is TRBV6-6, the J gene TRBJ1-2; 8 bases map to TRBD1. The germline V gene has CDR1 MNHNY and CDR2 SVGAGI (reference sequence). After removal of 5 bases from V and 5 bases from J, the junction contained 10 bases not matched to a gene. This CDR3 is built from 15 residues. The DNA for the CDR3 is TGTGCCAGCAGTCTTACAGGACAGGGCGGATATGGCTACACCTTC. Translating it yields CASSLTGQGGYGYTF.

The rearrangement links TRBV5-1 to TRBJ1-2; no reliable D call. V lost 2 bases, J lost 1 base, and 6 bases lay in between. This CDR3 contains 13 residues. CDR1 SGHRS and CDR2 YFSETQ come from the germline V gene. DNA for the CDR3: TGCGCCAGCAGCTTTGAGGATAACTATGGCTACACCTTC. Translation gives CASSFEDNYGYTF.

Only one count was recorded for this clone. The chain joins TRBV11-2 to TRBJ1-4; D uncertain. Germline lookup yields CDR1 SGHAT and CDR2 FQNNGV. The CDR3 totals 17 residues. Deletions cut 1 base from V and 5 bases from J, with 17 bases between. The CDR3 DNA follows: TGTGCCAGCAGCTTAGCCTTGGCGTACGGAGACAATGAAAAACTGTTTTTT. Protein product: CASSLALAYGDNEKLFF.

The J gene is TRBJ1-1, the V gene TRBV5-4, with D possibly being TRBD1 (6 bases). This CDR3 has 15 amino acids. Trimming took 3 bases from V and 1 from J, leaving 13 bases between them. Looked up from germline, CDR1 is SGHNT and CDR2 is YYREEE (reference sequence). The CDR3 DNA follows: TGTGCCAGCAGCTCAAGGGGGAACAGGAACACTGAAGCTTTCTTT. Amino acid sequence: CASSSRGNRNTEAFF.

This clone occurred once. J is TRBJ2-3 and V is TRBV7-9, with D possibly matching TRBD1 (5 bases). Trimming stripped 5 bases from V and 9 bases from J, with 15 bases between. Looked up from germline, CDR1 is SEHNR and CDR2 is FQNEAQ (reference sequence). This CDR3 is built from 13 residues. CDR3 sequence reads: CASSHYQGRTQYF. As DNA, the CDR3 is TGTGCCAGCAGCCACTATCAGGGTCGGACGCAGTATTTT.